This T cell receptor (beta chain) was sequenced in a study of control samples from healthy donors and cancer patients. V was pared by 5 bases and J by 5 bases, with 6 bases of the junction left unmatched. This CDR3 comprises 15 residues. CDR1 is SGHTA and CDR2 is FQGNSA in the germline V gene. Sequencing used immunoSEQ multiplex PCR; TCRdb keeps in-frame clones, though not all of them. The table records roughly 170,000 clones, roughly 95% of them present only once. The TCR was taken from a woman aged 55-75 years in good health. The V gene is TRBV7-2, the J gene TRBJ2-3, with TRBD2 matching over 11 bases. Source material: blood. Here the CDR3 reads CASSLRSGGEDTQYF. CDR3 in DNA: TGTGCCAGCAGCCTACGTAGCGGGGGGGAAGATACGCAGTATTTT.